The source of this T cell receptor beta chain is a study of OX40 agonist ivuxolimab in advanced cancers. For the wider study: The costimulatory receptor OX40 (CD134) was targeted by ivuxolimab, a fully human IgG2 agonistic monoclonal antibody. Intravenous ivuxolimab was administered to patients every 2 weeks at six dose levels: 0.01, 0.1, 0.3, 1.5, 3 and 10 mg/kg. Of the 50 to 55 patients in dose escalation, some 20 had hepatocellular carcinoma, some 15 had melanoma, 9 had renal cell carcinoma and 9 had head and neck cancer. In the dose-escalation cohort, more than 75% of patients were male, and the mean age was approximately 64 years, with a range of 23 to 79. Patients were allowed to have had prior anti-PD-1, anti-PD-L1 or anti-CTLA-4 therapy, and more than 30% of the dose-escalation patients had previously received checkpoint inhibitors. Three dose-escalation patients achieved partial responses, one with hepatocellular carcinoma and two with cutaneous melanoma. The point of sequencing TCRbeta in the periphery was to test whether ivuxolimab changed TCR sequence diversity and drove clonal T-cell expansion. The paper covers the monotherapy dose-escalation part of the phase I ivuxolimab trial, which included N of about 56 patients.

The trial excluded patients who had a history of autoimmune disease or were on systemic immunosuppression. Peripheral blood for TCR sequencing was collected from all dose cohorts at baseline, on cycle 4 day 1, and on cycle 7 day 1. Samples were obtained from an open-label, multicenter, first-in-human phase I dose-escalation trial of ivuxolimab. The trial enrolled adults with locally advanced or metastatic head and neck squamous cell, hepatocellular, melanoma or renal cell carcinoma. CD4+ and CD8+ T cells were sorted separately from peripheral blood before TCR sequencing. Points on this clone: Its antigen is unknown. One base away there is no much larger clone; base qualities are not given.

Results and caveats for the whole study, not just this receptor: Which antigens the clonally expanded peripheral T cells were specific for was not determined. Low levels of normalized T-cell clonal expansion were also seen in some nonresponding patients. In the 0.1-3.0 mg/kg groups, partial responders were among the patients with the lowest normalized peripheral clonal expansion, particularly in CD8+ T cells. At doses of 0.1 to 3.0 mg/kg, clonal expansion of both CD4+ and CD8+ T cells in blood was seen between baseline and week 6. On average, CD8+ T cells showed more expanded clones than CD4+ T cells after ivuxolimab.

The germline V gene (reference sequence) provides CDR1 MNHNY and CDR2 SVGAGI. V lost 0 bases and J lost 5 bases, and the count of bases not matched to a germline gene is 4. The CDR3 contains 14 residues, cysteine and phenylalanine counted. The sequence is cut down to CDR3 DNA, 42 bases in frame from base 1. For sequencing of the TCRbeta CDR3 region, genomic DNA was extracted from the sorted cells. TCRbeta CDR3 regions were sequenced using the immunoSEQ Assay. Not all clones reach the TCRdb copy of this immuneACCESS table, which keeps in-frame sequences only. Checked studies attribute under half of the gap to unresolved V genes and leave the rest unexplained. Across this sample there are 11,000 to 15,000 clones, with around four fifths seen only once. The ten largest make up 30% to 40% of the sample.

The clonotype originates from an adult with an advanced solid tumor such as melanoma, head and neck, liver or kidney cancer. This specimen was CD4+ or CD8+ T cells sorted from blood, taken in a trial of the OX40 agonist ivuxolimab. In this chain, TRBV6-6 is recombined with TRBJ2-7, and TRBD1 aligns with 7 junction nucleotides. The CDR3 has the sequence CASSYSGQEDEQYF. The nucleotides read TGTGCCAGCAGTTACTCAGGACAGGAGGACGAGCAGTACTTC.